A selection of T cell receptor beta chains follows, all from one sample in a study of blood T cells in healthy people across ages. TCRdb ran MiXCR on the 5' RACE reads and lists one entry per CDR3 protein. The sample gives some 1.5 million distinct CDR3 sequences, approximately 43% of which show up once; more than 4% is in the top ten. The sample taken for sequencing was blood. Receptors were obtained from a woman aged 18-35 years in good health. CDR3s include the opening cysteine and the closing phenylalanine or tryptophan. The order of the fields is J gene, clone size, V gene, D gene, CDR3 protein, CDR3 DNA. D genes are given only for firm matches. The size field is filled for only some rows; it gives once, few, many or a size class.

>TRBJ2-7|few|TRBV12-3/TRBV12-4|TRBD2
CASSLWGRANGYEQYF
TGTGCCAGCAGTTTGTGGGGGAGGGCCAATGGGTACGAGCAGTACTTC
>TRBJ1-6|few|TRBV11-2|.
CASSDNNSPLHF
TGTGCCAGCTCGGATAATAATTCACCCCTCCACTTT
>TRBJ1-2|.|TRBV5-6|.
CASSTRVRAYGYTF
TGTGCCAGCAGCACGAGGGTCCGAGCCTATGGCTACACCTTC
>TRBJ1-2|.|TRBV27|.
CASSLKAAYYGYTF
TGTGCCAGCAGTTTAAAGGCAGCTTACTATGGCTACACCTTC
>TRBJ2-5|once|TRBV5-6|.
CASSFGAEETQYF
TGTGCCAGCAGCTTCGGAGCCGAAGAGACCCAGTACTTC
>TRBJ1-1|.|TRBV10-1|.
CASSEDPGNTEAFF
TGCGCCAGCAGTGAAGATCCGGGCAACACTGAAGCTTTCTTT
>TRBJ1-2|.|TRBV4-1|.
CASSQTGLLYGYTF
TGCGCCAGCAGCCAAACGGGGTTATTGTATGGCTACACCTTC
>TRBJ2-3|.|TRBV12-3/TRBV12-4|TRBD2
CASSSPMTSFSADTEYF
TGTGCCAGCAGTTCCCCTATGACTAGCTTTAGCGCAGATACGGAATATTTT
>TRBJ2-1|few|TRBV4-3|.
CASSQGRVYNEQFF
TGCGCCAGCAGCCAAGGCAGGGTTTACAATGAGCAGTTCTTC
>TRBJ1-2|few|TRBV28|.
CASQAPYMSGEGYTF
TGTGCCAGCCAAGCCCCCTACATGTCCGGGGAAGGCTACACCTTC
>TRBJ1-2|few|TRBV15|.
CATSPPPGVGYGYTF
TGTGCCACCAGCCCCCCTCCCGGAGTAGGCTATGGCTACACCTTC
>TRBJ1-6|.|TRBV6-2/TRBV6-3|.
CASSTTSGDFSYNSPLHF
TGTGCCAGCAGTACTACAAGTGGGGACTTCTCCTATAATTCACCCCTCCACTTT
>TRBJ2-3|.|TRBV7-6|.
CASSSARGPATQYF
TGTGCCAGCAGCTCTGCTAGGGGCCCTGCTACGCAGTATTTT
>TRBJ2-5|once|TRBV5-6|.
CASSLLAPETQYF
TGTGCCAGCAGCTTGTTGGCCCCAGAGACCCAGTACTTC
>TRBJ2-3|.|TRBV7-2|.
CASSLGLAPGTDTQYF
TGTGCCAGCAGCTTAGGGCTAGCGCCTGGCACAGATACGCAGTATTTT
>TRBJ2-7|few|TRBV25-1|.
CASSPWNDHNSYEQYF
TGTGCCAGCAGTCCGTGGAACGACCATAACAGCTACGAGCAGTACTTC
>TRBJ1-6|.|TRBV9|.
CASSVGPGSPLHF
TGTGCCAGCAGCGTAGGCCCCGGCTCACCCCTCCACTTT
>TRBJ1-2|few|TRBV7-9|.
CASSPGTRGYTF
TGTGCCAGCAGCCCAGGGACTCGGGGCTACACCTTC
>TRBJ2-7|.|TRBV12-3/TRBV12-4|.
CASRSGDLTQYF
TGTGCCAGCAGATCGGGCGACCTAACTCAGTACTTC
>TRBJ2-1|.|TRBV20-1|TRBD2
CSTISSGGSGEQFF
TGCAGTACTATTTCTAGCGGGGGGTCCGGTGAGCAGTTCTTC
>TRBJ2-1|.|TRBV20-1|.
CSASGGQKYEQFF
TGCAGTGCTAGTGGAGGGCAGAAATACGAGCAGTTCTTC
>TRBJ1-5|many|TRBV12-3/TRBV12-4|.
CASSLEGKDQPQHF
TGTGCCAGCAGTTTGGAAGGGAAGGATCAGCCCCAGCATTTT
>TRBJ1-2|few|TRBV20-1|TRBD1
CSASTGGDYGYTF
TGCAGTGCTAGTACAGGGGGCGACTATGGCTACACCTTC
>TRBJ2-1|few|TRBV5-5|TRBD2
CASTLGLAGSYNEQFF
TGTGCCAGCACTCTGGGCCTAGCGGGCTCCTACAATGAGCAGTTCTTC
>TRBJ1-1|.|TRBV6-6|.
CASSATGKNTEAFF
TGTGCCAGCAGTGCGACAGGAAAAAACACTGAAGCTTTCTTT
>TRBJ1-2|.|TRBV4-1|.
CASSQDPGGNYGYTF
TGCGCCAGCAGCCAAGACCCAGGAGGGAACTATGGCTACACCTTC
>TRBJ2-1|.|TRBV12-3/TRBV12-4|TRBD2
CASGRGGARGNEQFF
TGTGCCAGCGGCCGGGGAGGGGCTAGGGGCAATGAGCAGTTCTTC
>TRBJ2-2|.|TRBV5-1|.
CASGGTGELFF
TGCGCCAGCGGAGGCACCGGGGAGCTGTTTTTT
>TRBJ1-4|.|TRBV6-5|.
CASSPGTASSEKLFF
TGTGCCAGCAGCCCCGGGACGGCCTCTTCTGAAAAACTGTTTTTT
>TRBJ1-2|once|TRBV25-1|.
CASRQGWYGYTF
TGTGCCAGCAGACAGGGTTGGTATGGCTACACCTTC
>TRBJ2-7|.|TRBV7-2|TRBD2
CASSLESGGYEQYF
TGTGCCAGCAGCTTAGAAAGCGGGGGCTACGAGCAGTACTTC
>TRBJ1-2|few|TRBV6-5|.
CASSSRFGYTF
TGTGCCAGCAGTAGTAGGTTTGGCTACACCTTC
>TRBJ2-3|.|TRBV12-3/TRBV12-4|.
CASRADAQYF
TGTGCCAGCAGGGCAGATGCGCAATATTTT
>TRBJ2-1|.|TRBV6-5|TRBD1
CACSFPPLRQGSYNEQFF
TGTGCCTGCAGTTTTCCCCCCTTGAGACAGGGGTCCTACAATGAGCAGTTCTTC